Below, 14 T cell receptor beta chains from the same sample are listed, as sequenced in a study of T-cell reconstitution after alpha-beta-depleted transplantation in children. Unique molecular identifiers were incorporated during preparation of the TCRbeta library. TCRdb itself ran the PCR reads through MiXCR, one entry per CDR3 protein. Of some 87,000 distinct CDR3 sequences listed, 15% to 19% are singletons. This specimen was PBMCs, mostly from graft donor cells, taken 180 days after TCRalphabeta/CD19-depleted stem cell transplant. The receptors here all came from a male patient aged 2 to 10 who had a stem cell transplant for acute lymphoblastic leukemia, so the T cells may come from the graft donor.

There are a few counts of this clonotype. The chain combines TRBV3-1 with TRBJ2-1, with 11 bases aligning to TRBD1. Germline loops: CDR1 LGHDT, CDR2 YNNKEL (reference sequence). This CDR3 comprises 16 residues. V shed 0 bases, J shed 2 bases, and the junction held 0 bases outside the gene matches. The CDR3 DNA reads as TGTGCCAGCAGCCAAGAGGACAGGGGGCCCTACAATGAGCAGTTCTTC. This sequence encodes CASSQEDRGPYNEQFF.

This clonotype was picked up a small number of times. The chain recombines TRBV12-3 or TRBV12-4 with TRBJ1-3, with a weak D call TRBD1 (5 bases). V was trimmed by 3 bases and J by 2 bases, leaving 8 bases between them. The CDR3 runs to 14 residues. This chain's CDR3 is CASSLSRAGNTIYF. In DNA, the CDR3 is TGTGCCAGCAGTTTGAGCAGGGCTGGAAACACCATATATTTT.

The J gene is TRBJ2-1, the V gene TRBV28; 12 bases match TRBD2. From germline, CDR1 is MDHEN and CDR2 SYDVKM. Trimming at V came to 7 bases and at J to 15 bases, leaving 13 bases not matched to a gene. This CDR3 is 14 amino acids long. CDR3: CASTPLAGGRVRFF. The CDR3 DNA reads as TGTGCCAGCACCCCTCTAGCGGGGGGGCGTGTGAGGTTCTTC.

This clonotype was counted only a few times. The chain couples TRBV30 to TRBJ2-2; D uncertain. V dropped 4 bases and J dropped 4 bases, with 7 bases sitting between them. The CDR3 has 12 amino acids. Per the germline V gene, CDR1 is GTSNPN and CDR2 is SVGIG (reference sequence). CDR3 nucleotides: TGTGCCTGGAAGGGCACCACCGGGGAGCTGTTTTTT. As protein: CAWKGTTGELFF.

The CDR3 loop reads CSVDRGTEAFF. The CDR3, as DNA: TGCAGCGTTGACAGGGGCACTGAAGCTTTCTTT. The chain is built from TRBV29-1 and TRBJ1-1; maybe TRBD1 (6 bases). Germline V gene data show CDR1 as SQVTM and CDR2 as ANQGSEA. The CDR3 consists of 11 residues. The V end lost 3 bases, the J end lost 4 bases, and 6 bases lay between the germline ends.

This clonotype was seen only a few times. The chain has TRBV5-1 and TRBJ1-1, with D unclear. V was clipped by 0 bases and J by 3 bases, with 9 bases between them. This CDR3 contains 14 residues. Germline lookup yields CDR1 SGHRS and CDR2 YFSETQ. The CDR3 sequence is CASSLGERYTEAFF. The CDR3, as DNA: TGCGCCAGCAGCTTGGGAGAACGGTACACTGAAGCTTTCTTT.

The V gene is TRBV5-4, the J gene TRBJ2-2; 9 bases are a match to TRBD1. CDR1 SGHNT and CDR2 YYREEE come from the germline V gene (reference sequence). The length of the CDR3 is 18 residues. With 4 bases clipped from V and 1 base from J, the junction kept 11 bases outside the gene matches. CDR3 in DNA: TGTGCCAGCAGCGCCCCCGCTACAGGGGGCCTGAACACCGGGGAGCTGTTTTTT. Residues: CASSAPATGGLNTGELFF.

On this clonotype: A read error may produce the germline difference seen at one junction end. This sequence joins TRBV20-1 and TRBJ2-7; weak D call: TRBD1 (5 bases). The CDR3 loop spans 16 amino acids. Germline CDR1 DFQATT, CDR2 SNEGSKA (reference sequence). The CDR3 nucleotides are TGCTGTGCTAGAGATTTGAGGACAAGCGACTCCTACGAGCAGTACTTC. Protein: CCARDLRTSDSYEQYF.

In its sample, this clonotype was seen a few times. The V and J genes are TRBV7-9 and TRBJ1-5, with D perhaps TRBD1 (5 bases). The V gene's germline CDR1 is SEHNR and CDR2 FQNEAQ (reference sequence). Trimming stripped 4 bases from V and 5 bases from J, with 15 bases between. This CDR3 is 15 amino acids long. The CDR3 reads CASSSGADGDQPQHF. Here the CDR3 DNA reads TGTGCCAGCAGCTCCGGGGCCGACGGAGATCAGCCCCAGCATTTT.

This clonotype was counted between two and nine times. This chain uses TRBV20-1 with TRBJ2-7; no clear D gene. V shed 0 bases and J shed 0 bases, with 9 bases lying between them. Germline CDR1 and CDR2: DFQATT and SNEGSKA (reference sequence). The CDR3 has 14 amino acids. The CDR3 sequence is CSARDPLRSYEQYF. The CDR3 region has the DNA TGCAGTGCTAGAGATCCGCTGCGCTCCTACGAGCAGTACTTC.

The gene calls are TRBV20-1 and TRBJ1-2; 7 bases fit TRBD1. V shed 5 bases and J 0 bases; nucleotides not matched to a gene: 3. The germline gives CDR1 DFQATT, CDR2 SNEGSKA (reference sequence). The CDR3 covers 13 residues. CDR3 protein: CSAAGGPNYGYTF. Here the CDR3 DNA reads TGCAGTGCTGCAGGGGGACCTAACTATGGCTACACCTTC.

This clonotype was picked up a small number of times. The chain joins TRBV20-1 to TRBJ2-7, with D maybe TRBD2 (5 bases). The germline V gene has CDR1 DFQATT and CDR2 SNEGSKA (reference sequence). The CDR3 sequence is 12 residues long. V gave up 6 bases and J gave up 3 bases, with 12 bases separating them. CDR3 protein: CSAADYYYEQYF. Written as DNA, the CDR3 is TGCAGTGCAGCCGACTACTACTACGAGCAGTACTTC.

The chain joins TRBV10-3 to TRBJ2-2; 7 bases map to TRBD1. The CDR3 contains 15 residues. CDR1 is ENHRY and CDR2 is SYGVKD in the germline V gene. V gave up 4 bases and J gave up 1 base; unmatched junction bases: 3. This chain's CDR3 is CAISGGQMNTGELFF. CDR3 sequence (DNA): TGTGCCATCAGTGGGGGACAGATGAACACCGGGGAGCTGTTTTTT.

The sample holds many counts of this clonotype. The J gene is TRBJ2-7, the V gene TRBV5-6, with D maybe TRBD2 (5 bases). CDR1 and CDR2 from the germline V gene are SGHDT and YYEEEE. This CDR3 region has 14 residues. Trimming removed 0 bases from V and 2 bases from J, with 9 bases in between. CDR3 protein: CASSLGAGAYEQYF. The CDR3, as DNA: TGTGCCAGCAGCTTGGGCGCGGGTGCCTACGAGCAGTACTTC. Based on the CDR3 plus reference TRBV5-6 and TRBJ2-7, the full variable domain is DAGVTQSPTHLIKTRGQQVTLRCSPKSGHDTVSWYQQALGQGPQFIFQYYEEEERQRGNFPDRFSGHQFPNYSSELNVNALLLGDSALYLCASSLGAGAYEQYFGPGTRLTVT.